One and the same sample provided the 4 T cell receptor beta chains below, sequenced in a study of beta chain features in type 1 diabetes. Regarding the study as a whole: Within each of all four CD4+ subsets, Type 1 diabetes patients had TCRB CDR3s that were moderately but significantly shorter.

Of the isolated RNA, all was reverse transcribed, and so the sequenced material was expressed TCRB transcripts. Repertoires were generated with immunoSEQ multiplex PCR, while TCRdb's copy carries only in-frame clones and drops some. The sample carries fewer than 400,000 clones, roughly 8.8% recorded once. What these receptors recognize is not known. Sequenced material: central memory CD4+ T cells from blood. These receptors all come from a man aged 25 to 45 with type 1 diabetes.

This clone was seen only a few times. V and J are TRBV7-2 and TRBJ1-2, with 9 bases lining up with TRBD1. The CDR3 loop spans 15 amino acids. Germline assignment: CDR1 SGHTA and CDR2 FQGNSA. Trimming took 0 bases from V and 3 from J; bases not matched to a gene: 2. Written as DNA, the CDR3 is TGTGCCAGCAGCTTAGCGGACAGGGGAGACTATGGCTACACCTTC. Its protein is CASSLADRGDYGYTF.

The chain links TRBV5-1 to TRBJ2-2, with D maybe TRBD1 (6 bases). This CDR3 has 16 amino acids. The germline CDR1 and CDR2 sequences are SGHRS and YFSETQ. V was cut by 5 bases and J by 6 bases, with 20 bases left in between. The CDR3 DNA sequence: TGCGCCAGCAGATTAAGGTCCGGGACAAGCGCCGGGGAGCTGTTTTTT. Its translation: CASRLRSGTSAGELFF.

This chain uses TRBV7-2 with TRBJ2-1, with 11 positions matching TRBD2. Germline CDR1 is SGHTA and CDR2 is FQGNSA. The CDR3 loop spans 15 amino acids. Trimming cost V 5 bases and J 5 bases; bases outside gene matches: 5. CDR3 nucleotide sequence: TGTGCCAGCAGCCAGACGGGACTAGCGGACAATGAGCAGTTCTTC. Its protein is CASSQTGLADNEQFF.

The chain employs TRBV30 and TRBJ2-7; D is unclear. This CDR3 spans 13 amino acids. Germline V gene lookup returns CDR1 GTSNPN and CDR2 SVGIG (reference sequence). V was shortened by 2 bases and J by 3 bases, with 11 bases between the two germline ends. As DNA, the CDR3 is TGTGCCTGGAGTCCCTCCGCCAGCTACGAGCAGTACTTC. This encodes CAWSPSASYEQYF.